These T cell receptor beta chains were read from a single sample in a study of cytomegalovirus exposure and HLA in healthy donors. Method: immunoSEQ multiplex PCR; TCRdb's copy keeps in-frame clones and lacks some. Seen here are under 150,000 clones, about 70% observed once, and the top ten hold under 2%. Sequenced input: PBMCs. The receptors originated from a woman aged 40-49 years in good health and CMV-seronegative. Each CDR3 is given without its conserved first and last residue. D genes are given only for firm matches.

v_call: TRBV30; j_call: TRBJ2-4; d_call: TRBD2; cdr3_aa: AWMRGLTSGRVLAKNIQY
v_call: TRBV5-6; j_call: TRBJ1-1; d_call: NA; cdr3_aa: ASSFIGREFEAF
v_call: TRBV5-1; j_call: TRBJ1-5; d_call: NA; cdr3_aa: ASRPGDNQPQH
v_call: TRBV18; j_call: TRBJ1-1; d_call: TRBD1; cdr3_aa: ASSVSRGLITEAF
v_call: TRBV12-5; j_call: TRBJ1-5; d_call: NA; cdr3_aa: ASGGQGTYQPQH
v_call: TRBV9; j_call: TRBJ1-1; d_call: NA; cdr3_aa: ASSVENLRGAF
v_call: TRBV4-1; j_call: TRBJ1-6; d_call: NA; cdr3_aa: ASSQEADFYSPLH
v_call: TRBV10-1; j_call: TRBJ2-5; d_call: NA; cdr3_aa: ASSLDTSGETQY
v_call: TRBV10-3; j_call: TRBJ1-1; d_call: NA; cdr3_aa: AISESKTTEAF
v_call: TRBV5-1; j_call: TRBJ1-2; d_call: NA; cdr3_aa: ASSLVTGDGYT
v_call: TRBV9; j_call: TRBJ2-1; d_call: TRBD1; cdr3_aa: ASSVALTGSADNEQF
v_call: TRBV15; j_call: TRBJ1-1; d_call: NA; cdr3_aa: ATSRDRMNTEAF
v_call: TRBV7-9; j_call: TRBJ2-3; d_call: TRBD2; cdr3_aa: SSSSSRTSGVADTQY
v_call: TRBV7-2; j_call: TRBJ1-2; d_call: NA; cdr3_aa: ASSSQIYGYT
v_call: TRBV5-1; j_call: TRBJ2-5; d_call: TRBD1; cdr3_aa: ASSFGQGTETQY
v_call: TRBV9; j_call: TRBJ2-3; d_call: TRBD1; cdr3_aa: ASSVGQGRTDTQY